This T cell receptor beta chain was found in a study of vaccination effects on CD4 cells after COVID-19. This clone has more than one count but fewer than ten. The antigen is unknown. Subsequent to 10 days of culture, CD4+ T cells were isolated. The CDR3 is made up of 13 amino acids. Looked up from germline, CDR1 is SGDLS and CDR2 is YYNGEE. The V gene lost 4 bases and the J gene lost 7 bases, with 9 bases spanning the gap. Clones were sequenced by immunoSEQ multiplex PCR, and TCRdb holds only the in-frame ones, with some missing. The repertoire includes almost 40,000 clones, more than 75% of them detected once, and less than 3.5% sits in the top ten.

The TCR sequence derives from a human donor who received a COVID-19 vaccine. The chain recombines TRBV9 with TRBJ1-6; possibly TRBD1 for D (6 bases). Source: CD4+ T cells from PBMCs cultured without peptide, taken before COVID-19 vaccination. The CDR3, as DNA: TGTGCCAGCAGCTCCGACAGGAATTCACCCCTCCACTTT. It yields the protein CASSSDRNSPLHF.